Below, one T cell receptor (beta chain) is given with its context. Sequencing of TCR beta, carried out with a high-throughput approach, was applied to CD8+ and CD4+ T cells from the blood. Relapsing-remitting disease, either stable or active, was present in the treatment-naive patients who were the multiple sclerosis controls. Through negative isolation, CD4+ and CD8+ T cells were obtained, while TEMRA cells were enriched using FACS. This CDR3 spans 17 amino acids. The V gene's germline CDR1 is SGDLS and CDR2 YYNGEE. V gave up 0 bases and J gave up 0 bases, with 14 bases separating them. The data stem from a study of CD8 T cells in Susac syndrome. Random hexamers were used to reverse transcribe an amount of about 0.45 to 1 ug RNA. MiXCR, run by TCRdb on the immunoSEQ multiplex PCR reads, gives a single entry per CDR3 protein. The sample lists over 350,000 distinct CDR3 sequences, around 85% occurring once.

The source material was CD8+ T cells from PBMCs. V gene TRBV9 combines with J gene TRBJ2-3, with D possibly being TRBD1 (5 bases). This sequence was found in a human donor with multiple sclerosis. The CDR3 region is CASSVEGSLTSTDTQYF. CDR3 in DNA: TGTGCCAGCAGCGTAGAGGGGTCACTCACTAGCACAGATACGCAGTATTTT.